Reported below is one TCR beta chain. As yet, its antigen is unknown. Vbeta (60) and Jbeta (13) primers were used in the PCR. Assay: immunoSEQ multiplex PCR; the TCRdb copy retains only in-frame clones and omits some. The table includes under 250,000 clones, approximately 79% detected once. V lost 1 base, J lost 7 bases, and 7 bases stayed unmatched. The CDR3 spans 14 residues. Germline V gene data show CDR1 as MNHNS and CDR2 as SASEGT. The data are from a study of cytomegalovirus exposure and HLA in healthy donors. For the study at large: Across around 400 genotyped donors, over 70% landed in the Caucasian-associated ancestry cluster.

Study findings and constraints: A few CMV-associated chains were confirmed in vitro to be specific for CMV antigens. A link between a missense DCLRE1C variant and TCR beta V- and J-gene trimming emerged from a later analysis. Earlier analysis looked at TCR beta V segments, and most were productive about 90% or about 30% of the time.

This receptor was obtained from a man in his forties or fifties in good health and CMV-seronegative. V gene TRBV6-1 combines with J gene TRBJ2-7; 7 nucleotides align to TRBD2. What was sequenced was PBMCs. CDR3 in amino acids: CASSEGGGWREQYF. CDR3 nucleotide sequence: TGTGCCAGCAGTGAAGGCGGGGGATGGAGGGAGCAGTACTTC.